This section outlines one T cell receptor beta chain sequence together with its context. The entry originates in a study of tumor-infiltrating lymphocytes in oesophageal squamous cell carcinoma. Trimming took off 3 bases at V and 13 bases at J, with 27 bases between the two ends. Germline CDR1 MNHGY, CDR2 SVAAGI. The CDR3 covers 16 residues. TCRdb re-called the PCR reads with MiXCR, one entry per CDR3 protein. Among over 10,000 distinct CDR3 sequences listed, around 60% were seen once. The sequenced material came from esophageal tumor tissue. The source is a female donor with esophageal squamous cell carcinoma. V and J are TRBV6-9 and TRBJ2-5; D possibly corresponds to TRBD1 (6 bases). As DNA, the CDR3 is TGTGCCAGCAGTTACACCCCACAGGGTGACACCGGGGAGCTGTACTTC. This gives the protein CASSYTPQGDTGELYF.